What follows are 26 T cell receptor beta chains derived from one specimen sequenced in a study of identifying expanded T cells in peripheral blood. Assay used: immunoSEQ multiplex PCR; TCRdb lists only in-frame clones, some missing. Seen here are about 58,000 clones, around 86% observed once, and the top ten hold under 20%. The sequenced sample consisted of blood. The receptors stem from a person aged 18 to 70 in good health.

The chain is built from TRBV10-3 and TRBJ1-2, with 8 bases lining up with TRBD1. Germline CDR1 is ENHRY and CDR2 is SYGVKD. Trimming removed 10 bases from V and 5 bases from J; junction bases left unmatched: 12. This CDR3 comprises 14 residues. CDR3 protein: CATQSGGRKYGYTF. CDR3 coding DNA: TGTGCCACCCAATCAGGGGGCAGGAAGTATGGCTACACCTTC.

Of note for this clone: This specimen includes other DNA sequences encoding the same CDR3. The rearrangement links TRBV6-5 to TRBJ1-1, with unresolved D. Germline values: CDR1 MNHEY, CDR2 SVGAGI. The CDR3 spans 13 residues. V was shortened by 0 bases and J by 1 base, with 3 bases between the two germline ends. CDR3 amino acids: CASSYSQNTEAFF. The CDR3 DNA reads TGTGCCAGCAGTTACTCGCAGAACACTGAAGCTTTCTTT.

The rearrangement joins TRBV7-9 to TRBJ2-1; no clear D gene. Trimming cost V 1 base and J 7 bases, with 8 bases left between them. From germline, CDR1 is SEHNR and CDR2 FQNEAQ (reference sequence). The CDR3 runs 13 residues. CDR3 nucleotide sequence: TGTGCCAGCAGCTTAGTATCGCAGAATGAGCAGTTCTTC. Translation gives CASSLVSQNEQFF.

This chain joins TRBV18 and TRBJ2-5; D uncertain. The CDR3 runs 11 residues. Germline CDR1 is KGHSH and CDR2 is LQKENI. Trimming stripped 6 bases from V and 1 base from J, with 3 bases between. CDR3 sequence (DNA): TGTGCCAGCTCCCGCCAAGAGACCCAGTACTTC. It is translated as CASSRQETQYF.

The chain has TRBV18 and TRBJ2-2, with D perhaps TRBD2 (5 bases). The germline V gene encodes CDR1 KGHSH and CDR2 LQKENI. V lost 1 base, J lost 7 bases, and 13 bases lay in between. This CDR3 is 15 amino acids long. The CDR3 nucleotides read TGTGCCAGCTCACCACAGGTTGGACTTCGCGGGGAGCTGTTTTTT. Its protein product is CASSPQVGLRGELFF.

The rearrangement uses TRBV11-2 and TRBJ1-2, with unresolved D. The V end was cut by 2 bases, the J end by 8 bases, with 15 bases between. CDR1 and CDR2 (germline): SGHAT, FQNNGV. This CDR3 is 14 amino acids long. The CDR3, as DNA: TGTGCCAGCAGCTTAATAGGTCAGGAACCGGGCTACACCTTC. It is translated as CASSLIGQEPGYTF. Looking up the rest from reference TRBV11-2 and TRBJ1-2 gives the full variable domain: EAGVAQSPRYKIIEKRQSVAFWCNPISGHATLYWYQQILGQGPKLLIQFQNNGVVDDSQLPKDRFSAERLKGVDSTLKIQPAKLEDSAVYLCASSLIGQEPGYTFGSGTRLTVV.

This chain joins TRBV18 and TRBJ1-3; D not certain. The CDR3 has 16 amino acids. The germline V and J ends were trimmed by 6 bases and 0 bases, with 15 bases remaining between them. CDR1 is KGHSH and CDR2 is LQKENI in the germline V gene. The CDR3 reads CASSTPPAHSGNTIYF. The CDR3 DNA reads as TGTGCCAGCTCCACGCCCCCAGCCCACTCTGGAAACACCATATATTTT.

The rearrangement uses TRBV4-1 and TRBJ2-2, with D perhaps matching TRBD1 or TRBD2 (5 bases each). CDR1 and CDR2 from the germline V gene are MGHRA and YSYEKL. Deletions cut 4 bases from V and 4 bases from J, with 16 bases between. The CDR3 is made up of 16 amino acids. The CDR3 reads CASSLTVGVITGELFF. In nucleotides, the CDR3 is TGCGCCAGCAGCCTGACAGTCGGGGTGATCACCGGGGAGCTGTTTTTT.

V is TRBV5-4 and J is TRBJ2-1; 8 positions match TRBD2. Trimming cost V 0 bases and J 1 base; bases outside gene matches: 3. Germline V gene sequence: CDR1 SGHNT, CDR2 YYREEE (reference sequence). The CDR3 is 16 amino acids. This CDR3 reads CASSLAGGASYNEQFF. The CDR3 region has the DNA TGTGCCAGCAGCTTGGCCGGGGGGGCTTCCTACAATGAGCAGTTCTTC.

This chain uses TRBV21-1 with TRBJ1-2; the table assigns TRBD1, which was not confirmed against the DNA. TRBV21-1 is listed as a pseudogene. The CDR3 is made up of 16 amino acids. The CDR3 loop reads CASSKGNGDRHYGYTF. The CDR3 nucleotides read TGTGCCAGCAGCAAAGGGAATGGGGACAGACACTATGGCTACACCTTC.

The chain links TRBV6-1 to TRBJ1-2; 8 bases are shared with TRBD1. CDR1 and CDR2 from the germline V gene are MNHNS and SASEGT. Trimming removed 2 bases from V and 3 bases from J; junction bases left unmatched: 5. The CDR3 consists of 15 residues. CDR3 loop: CASSEQGAQDYGYTF. Here the CDR3 DNA reads TGTGCCAGCAGTGAACAGGGGGCGCAGGACTATGGCTACACCTTC.

This CDR3 is CASSNNNVRETQYF. The CDR3 DNA reads as TGTGCCAGCAGTAATAACAATGTCAGGGAGACCCAGTACTTC. The chain joins TRBV9 to TRBJ2-5; unclear D gene. The germline CDR1 and CDR2 sequences are SGDLS and YYNGEE. V gave up 5 bases and J gave up 5 bases, with 16 bases separating them. The CDR3 contains 14 residues.

The V call is TRBV25-1, the J call TRBJ1-4; weak D call: TRBD1 (6 bases). The CDR3 is 16 amino acids. Trimming took off 11 bases at V and 8 bases at J, with 27 bases between the two ends. Germline V gene sequence: CDR1 MGHDK, CDR2 SYGVNS. The CDR3 is CAAIYRDIGREEKLFF. The CDR3 nucleotides read TGTGCCGCTATCTACCGGGACATAGGTAGGGAGGAAAAACTGTTTTTT.

CDR3 in DNA: TGTGCCAGCAGGCCCTCCTTTAGCGGGAGAAATGAGCAGTTCTTC. This encodes CASRPSFSGRNEQFF. This chain links TRBV6-5 with TRBJ2-1; 9 bases line up with TRBD2. This CDR3 is 15 amino acids long. Trimming at V came to 6 bases and at J to 7 bases, leaving 10 bases not matched to a gene. Germline lookup yields CDR1 MNHEY and CDR2 SVGAGI.

The chain recombines TRBV7-2 with TRBJ2-6; D gene ambiguous. V was clipped by 1 base and J by 4 bases, with 11 bases between them. CDR3 size: 16 residues. Germline CDR1 reads SGHTA; CDR2 reads FQGNSA. CDR3 sequence reads: CASSLGVNPGANVLTF. In nucleotides, the CDR3 is TGTGCCAGCAGCTTAGGGGTGAATCCCGGGGCCAACGTCCTGACTTTC.

The gene calls are TRBV6-6 and TRBJ1-5, with TRBD1 matching over 8 bases. The CDR3 runs to 13 residues. J gave up 7 bases and V 5 bases, and 4 bases lay outside the gene matches. Germline values: CDR1 MNHNY, CDR2 SVGAGI (reference sequence). This CDR3 is CASSLRGRQPQHF. CDR3 coding DNA: TGTGCCAGCAGTCTCAGGGGGCGGCAGCCCCAGCATTTT.

This chain uses TRBV19 with TRBJ2-3, with D possibly being TRBD2 (6 bases). CDR3 length: 18 residues. Per the germline V gene, CDR1 is LNHDA and CDR2 is SQIVND (reference sequence). V lost 1 base and J 2 bases, leaving 19 bases between the germline ends. The CDR3 loop is CASSIGGRRRTPTDTQYF. CDR3 DNA: TGTGCCAGTAGTATAGGGGGGAGGCGGCGGACCCCCACAGATACGCAGTATTTT.

The rearrangement uses TRBV5-1 and TRBJ1-1; TRBD1 matches 9 bases. Germline CDR1 SGHRS, CDR2 YFSETQ. Germline trimming cut 7 bases from V and 5 bases from J; bases unmatched to any gene: 9. This CDR3 has 14 amino acids. The CDR3 DNA reads as TGCGCCAGCTTCCGGGACAGGGTTACAACTGAAGCTTTCTTT. Translation: CASFRDRVTTEAFF.

The chain uses TRBV12-5 and TRBJ2-3; D remains ambiguous. V shed 7 bases and J shed 6 bases, with 17 bases lying between them. The CDR3 extends over 14 amino acids. CDR1 LGHNT and CDR2 FRNRAP come from the germline V gene. The CDR3 coding sequence is TGTGCTAGTGCCGCAACCCCCGCCCCGGATACGCAGTATTTT. Translating it yields CASAATPAPDTQYF.

The genes are TRBV5-1 and TRBJ1-6, with D hard to call. CDR3 length equals 13 residues. Germline V CDR1 and CDR2: SGHRS, YFSETQ. V was clipped by 0 bases and J by 13 bases, with 11 bases between them. CDR3 amino acids: CASSLDGEAPLHF. CDR3 bases: TGCGCCAGCAGCTTGGATGGGGAGGCGCCCCTCCACTTT.

The chain links TRBV5-8 to TRBJ2-5; perhaps TRBD2 as D (7 bases). With 5 bases removed from V and 4 bases from J, the gap between germline ends came to 18 bases. CDR3 length equals 15 residues. The germline V gene encodes CDR1 SGHTS and CDR2 YDEGEE. The CDR3 protein is CASSYRWGGRETQYF. In nucleotides, the CDR3 is TGTGCCAGCAGTTATCGCTGGGGGGGGCGAGAGACCCAGTACTTC.

This clone was counted only a few times. This chain connects TRBV28 to TRBJ1-2; D is unresolved. There are 13 residues in the CDR3. Germline CDR1 reads MDHEN; CDR2 reads SYDVKM. V dropped 5 bases and J dropped 5 bases, with 12 bases sitting between them. The CDR3 here is CASSPSSGYGYTF. CDR3 nucleotide sequence: TGTGCCAGCAGTCCCAGTAGCGGGTATGGCTACACCTTC.

The chain employs TRBV29-1 and TRBJ2-1, with TRBD2 identical over 10 bases. Germline assignment: CDR1 SQVTM and CDR2 ANQGSEA. The V segment lost 7 bases and the J segment 3 bases; nucleotides outside the gene matches: 9. The CDR3 has 15 residues. The CDR3 loop reads CSAEETSGHYNEQFF. For the CDR3, the DNA is TGCAGCGCCGAAGAGACTAGCGGGCACTACAATGAGCAGTTCTTC.

V gene TRBV9 combines with J gene TRBJ1-1; 7 nucleotides agree with TRBD1. V was pared by 4 bases and J by 4 bases, with 13 bases of the junction left unmatched. CDR1 and CDR2 from the germline V gene are SGDLS and YYNGEE. The length of the CDR3 is 16 residues. DNA of the CDR3: TGTGCCAGCAGCCAAGCATCTAGGGGGCTAGGCACTGAAGCTTTCTTT. This codes for CASSQASRGLGTEAFF.

This chain joins TRBV19 and TRBJ1-3; D is ambiguous. V lost 10 bases and J lost 5, with 18 bases in between. Germline V gene sequence: CDR1 LNHDA, CDR2 SQIVND (reference sequence). The CDR3 totals 14 residues. Here the CDR3 DNA reads TGTGCCACTTCAGACCCCGGAGCTAGAAACACCATATATTTT. Protein sequence: CATSDPGARNTIYF.

This chain joins TRBV5-1 and TRBJ1-2; TRBD1 is a possible D gene (6 bases). The germline V gene encodes CDR1 SGHRS and CDR2 YFSETQ. V gave up 0 bases and J gave up 7 bases, with 25 bases separating them. The CDR3 loop spans 18 amino acids. As DNA, the CDR3 is TGCGCCAGCAGCTTGGCTCGCGGGCCAACGCGGGGGCTATCTGGCTACACCTTC. Residues: CASSLARGPTRGLSGYTF.